Listed below are T cell receptor beta chains from one sample, sequenced in a study of shared clonotypes between healthy human individuals. Profiling relied on immunoSEQ multiplex PCR, and the TCRdb table lists in-frame clones only, not all of them. Among 2.5 million or so clones listed, 85% to 95% were seen once. The specimen was naive CD4+ T cells sorted from blood. These receptor sequences come from a man between 18 and 29 years old in good health. The CDR3 runs from the conserved cysteine through the conserved F or W. Each record gives: CDR3 protein, CDR3 DNA, D gene, J gene, V gene, clone size. D genes are given only for firm matches. Only some rows state a clone size, as once, few, many or a class for expanded clones.

CDR3 protein: CASSKPSGANYGYTF; CDR3 DNA: TGTGCCAGTAGTAAACCCTCGGGAGCTAACTATGGCTACACCTTC; D gene: -; J gene: TRBJ1-2; V gene: TRBV19; clone size: -
CDR3 protein: CASILGGRNTGELFF; CDR3 DNA: TGTGCCAGCATACTCGGCGGGCGAAACACCGGGGAGCTGTTTTTT; D gene: -; J gene: TRBJ2-2; V gene: TRBV11-2; clone size: -
CDR3 protein: CASSPGTVNTDTQYF; CDR3 DNA: TGTGCCAGCAGCCCCGGGACAGTGAATACAGATACGCAGTATTTT; D gene: TRBD1; J gene: TRBJ2-3; V gene: TRBV11-3; clone size: once
CDR3 protein: CASSDQGNQPQHF; CDR3 DNA: TGTGCCAGCAGTGACCAGGGCAATCAGCCCCAGCATTTT; D gene: -; J gene: TRBJ1-5; V gene: TRBV6-1; clone size: -
CDR3 protein: CASSYGGLSRETQYF; CDR3 DNA: TGTGCCAGCAGTTACGGGGGGCTAAGCCGAGAGACCCAGTACTTC; D gene: -; J gene: TRBJ2-5; V gene: TRBV6-6; clone size: -
CDR3 protein: CASSTTGDTDTQYF; CDR3 DNA: TGTGCCAGCAGTACGACGGGAGACACAGATACGCAGTATTTT; D gene: -; J gene: TRBJ2-3; V gene: TRBV28; clone size: -
CDR3 protein: CASSYWPELNEQYF; CDR3 DNA: TGTGCCAGCAGCTACTGGCCGGAGCTTAACGAGCAGTACTTC; D gene: -; J gene: TRBJ2-7; V gene: TRBV11-2; clone size: -
CDR3 protein: CASSLDKVSSREQYF; CDR3 DNA: TGTGCCAGCAGCTTAGATAAGGTCTCAAGTCGCGAGCAGTACTTC; D gene: -; J gene: TRBJ2-7; V gene: TRBV7-8; clone size: -
CDR3 protein: CASKWETGELFF; CDR3 DNA: TGTGCCTCCAAATGGGAAACCGGGGAGCTGTTTTTT; D gene: -; J gene: TRBJ2-2; V gene: TRBV19; clone size: -
CDR3 protein: CASSEDGGGTGELFF; CDR3 DNA: TGTGCCAGCAGCGAAGATGGGGGCGGGACCGGGGAGCTGTTTTTT; D gene: -; J gene: TRBJ2-2; V gene: TRBV2; clone size: few
CDR3 protein: CAISANLRSSTDTQYF; CDR3 DNA: TGTGCCATCAGTGCCAACTTGAGAAGTAGTACAGATACGCAGTATTTT; D gene: -; J gene: TRBJ2-3; V gene: TRBV10-3; clone size: once
CDR3 protein: CASTRGNSPLHF; CDR3 DNA: TGTGCCAGCACGAGGGGTAATTCACCCCTCCACTTT; D gene: -; J gene: TRBJ1-6; V gene: TRBV2; clone size: -
CDR3 protein: CASSPGGTGGYEQYF; CDR3 DNA: TGTGCCAGCAGCCCAGGGGGGACAGGGGGCTACGAGCAGTACTTC; D gene: TRBD1; J gene: TRBJ2-7; V gene: TRBV11-2; clone size: -
CDR3 protein: CASSAPGSYNEQFF; CDR3 DNA: TGTGCCAGCAGCGCCCCCGGCTCCTACAATGAGCAGTTCTTC; D gene: -; J gene: TRBJ2-1; V gene: TRBV5-4; clone size: once
CDR3 protein: CASSIIEGSYNEQFF; CDR3 DNA: TGTGCCAGTAGTATTATCGAGGGATCCTACAATGAGCAGTTCTTC; D gene: -; J gene: TRBJ2-1; V gene: TRBV19; clone size: -
CDR3 protein: CASSYRQYRAEAFF; CDR3 DNA: TGTGCCAGCAGTTACCGGCAATACAGGGCTGAAGCTTTCTTT; D gene: -; J gene: TRBJ1-1; V gene: TRBV6-6; clone size: -
CDR3 protein: CASSPGQSYNSPLHF; CDR3 DNA: TGTGCCAGCAGTCCCGGACAGAGTTATAATTCACCCCTCCACTTT; D gene: -; J gene: TRBJ1-6; V gene: TRBV6-6; clone size: -
CDR3 protein: CASSRPPGSGSLYEQYF; CDR3 DNA: TGTGCCAGCAGCCGTCCCCCGGGGAGCGGGAGTCTCTACGAGCAGTACTTC; D gene: TRBD2; J gene: TRBJ2-7; V gene: TRBV11-3; clone size: -
CDR3 protein: CASSVEVSGDSYNEQFF; CDR3 DNA: TGTGCCAGCAGCGTAGAAGTTAGCGGGGACTCCTACAATGAGCAGTTCTTC; D gene: TRBD2; J gene: TRBJ2-1; V gene: TRBV9; clone size: -
CDR3 protein: CASSPSMLGTSGTDTQYF; CDR3 DNA: TGTGCCAGCTCACCTAGTATGCTCGGGACTAGCGGGACAGATACGCAGTATTTT; D gene: TRBD2; J gene: TRBJ2-3; V gene: TRBV18; clone size: -
CDR3 protein: CASSQAHSMDNEQFF; CDR3 DNA: TGCGCCAGCAGCCAAGCACATTCCATGGACAATGAGCAGTTCTTC; D gene: -; J gene: TRBJ2-1; V gene: TRBV4-1; clone size: -
CDR3 protein: CAWSPSGGAPDTQYF; CDR3 DNA: TGTGCCTGGAGCCCTAGCGGGGGGGCCCCAGATACGCAGTATTTT; D gene: TRBD2; J gene: TRBJ2-3; V gene: TRBV30; clone size: -
CDR3 protein: CASSPRTGGTAFF; CDR3 DNA: TGTGCCAGCTCACCAAGGACAGGGGGCACAGCTTTCTTT; D gene: TRBD1; J gene: TRBJ1-1; V gene: TRBV18; clone size: -
CDR3 protein: CASSLTRGPRREQYF; CDR3 DNA: TGTGCCAGCAGCCTTACGAGGGGGCCTAGGCGGGAGCAGTACTTC; D gene: TRBD1; J gene: TRBJ2-7; V gene: TRBV14; clone size: -
CDR3 protein: CASSSSWDREYTEAFF; CDR3 DNA: TGTGCCAGCAGCTCGTCCTGGGACAGGGAATACACTGAAGCTTTCTTT; D gene: TRBD1; J gene: TRBJ1-1; V gene: TRBV7-2; clone size: -
CDR3 protein: CASSSETNTGELFF; CDR3 DNA: TGTGCCAGCAGCTCGGAAACGAACACCGGGGAGCTGTTTTTT; D gene: -; J gene: TRBJ2-2; V gene: TRBV9; clone size: once
CDR3 protein: CASRTGTVGEKLFF; CDR3 DNA: TGTGCCAGTAGGACCGGGACAGTTGGTGAAAAACTGTTTTTT; D gene: TRBD1; J gene: TRBJ1-4; V gene: TRBV19; clone size: -
CDR3 protein: CASSETASSYEQYF; CDR3 DNA: TGCGCCAGCAGCGAGACGGCCAGCTCCTACGAGCAGTACTTC; D gene: -; J gene: TRBJ2-7; V gene: TRBV5-1; clone size: -
CDR3 protein: CAWSALWDEQFF; CDR3 DNA: TGTGCCTGGAGTGCCCTCTGGGATGAGCAGTTCTTC; D gene: -; J gene: TRBJ2-1; V gene: TRBV30; clone size: -
CDR3 protein: CASSPDTYEQYF; CDR3 DNA: TGTGCCAGCAGCCCGGACACCTACGAGCAGTACTTC; D gene: -; J gene: TRBJ2-7; V gene: TRBV5-5; clone size: -
CDR3 protein: CASSGAGAGANVLTF; CDR3 DNA: TGTGCCAGCAGCGGGGCGGGGGCTGGGGCCAACGTCCTGACTTTC; D gene: TRBD2; J gene: TRBJ2-6; V gene: TRBV25-1; clone size: -
CDR3 protein: CASMGTVNNEQFF; CDR3 DNA: TGTGCCAGTATGGGGACAGTTAACAATGAGCAGTTCTTC; D gene: TRBD1; J gene: TRBJ2-1; V gene: TRBV19; clone size: -
CDR3 protein: CASSLALGPTDTQYF; CDR3 DNA: TGCGCCAGCAGCTTGGCCCTGGGCCCCACAGATACGCAGTATTTT; D gene: -; J gene: TRBJ2-3; V gene: TRBV5-1; clone size: -
CDR3 protein: CATSRVGQPNEQFF; CDR3 DNA: TGTGCCACCAGCAGAGTAGGGCAGCCCAATGAGCAGTTCTTC; D gene: -; J gene: TRBJ2-1; V gene: TRBV15; clone size: -
CDR3 protein: CATRGVAGNNEQFF; CDR3 DNA: TGTGCCACCAGGGGGGTAGCGGGAAACAATGAGCAGTTCTTC; D gene: TRBD2; J gene: TRBJ2-1; V gene: TRBV15; clone size: -
CDR3 protein: CASSVSGQTGELFF; CDR3 DNA: TGTGCCAGCAGTGTAAGCGGACAGACCGGGGAGCTGTTTTTT; D gene: -; J gene: TRBJ2-2; V gene: TRBV6-1; clone size: -
CDR3 protein: CASSPERSGNTIYF; CDR3 DNA: TGTGCCAGCTCACCAGAGAGATCTGGAAACACCATATATTTT; D gene: -; J gene: TRBJ1-3; V gene: TRBV18; clone size: -
CDR3 protein: CASSPGTGRGEQFF; CDR3 DNA: TGCGCCAGCAGCCCCGGGACAGGGCGGGGTGAGCAGTTCTTC; D gene: TRBD1; J gene: TRBJ2-1; V gene: TRBV5-1; clone size: -
CDR3 protein: CASSIGAGDYEQYF; CDR3 DNA: TGTGCCAGTAGTATAGGTGCGGGAGACTACGAGCAGTACTTC; D gene: TRBD2; J gene: TRBJ2-7; V gene: TRBV19; clone size: -
CDR3 protein: CASSLQTGPYEQYF; CDR3 DNA: TGTGCCAGCAGCCTACAAACAGGGCCCTACGAGCAGTACTTC; D gene: -; J gene: TRBJ2-7; V gene: TRBV7-2; clone size: once
CDR3 protein: CASSQDSSGYTQYF; CDR3 DNA: TGCGCCAGCAGCCAAGATTCTTCAGGGTACACGCAGTATTTT; D gene: -; J gene: TRBJ2-3; V gene: TRBV4-3; clone size: -
CDR3 protein: CALLPLGQLYEQYF; CDR3 DNA: TGTGCCTTATTACCTCTCGGACAGCTCTACGAGCAGTACTTC; D gene: -; J gene: TRBJ2-7; V gene: TRBV30; clone size: -
CDR3 protein: CATSGLTGTYEQYF; CDR3 DNA: TGTGCCACCAGCGGTTTGACAGGAACCTACGAGCAGTACTTC; D gene: -; J gene: TRBJ2-7; V gene: TRBV15; clone size: -
CDR3 protein: CASSVDRNTEAFF; CDR3 DNA: TGTGCCAGCAGCGTTGACAGAAACACTGAAGCTTTCTTT; D gene: -; J gene: TRBJ1-1; V gene: TRBV9; clone size: -
CDR3 protein: CASSAAGTGFQETQYF; CDR3 DNA: TGTGCCAGCAGCGCAGCCGGGACAGGGTTTCAAGAGACCCAGTACTTC; D gene: TRBD1; J gene: TRBJ2-5; V gene: TRBV2; clone size: -
CDR3 protein: CASGGTGSTPNEKLFF; CDR3 DNA: TGTGCCAGCGGTGGTACAGGGAGTACCCCTAATGAAAAACTGTTTTTT; D gene: -; J gene: TRBJ1-4; V gene: TRBV6-1; clone size: -
CDR3 protein: CASISVAGSYNEQFF; CDR3 DNA: TGTGCCAGCATCTCTGTGGCAGGCTCATACAATGAGCAGTTCTTC; D gene: -; J gene: TRBJ2-1; V gene: TRBV13; clone size: -
CDR3 protein: CASSKDSSRSGYTF; CDR3 DNA: TGTGCCAGTAGTAAGGACAGTTCACGGTCTGGCTACACCTTC; D gene: -; J gene: TRBJ1-2; V gene: TRBV19; clone size: -
CDR3 protein: CASSLFGQGLHRGDYGYTF; CDR3 DNA: TGTGCCAGCAGTTTATTTGGACAGGGGTTACATCGCGGTGACTATGGCTACACCTTC; D gene: TRBD1; J gene: TRBJ1-2; V gene: TRBV28; clone size: -
CDR3 protein: CASNTLNPNTGELFF; CDR3 DNA: TGTGCCAGTAACACCCTCAACCCCAACACCGGGGAGCTGTTTTTT; D gene: -; J gene: TRBJ2-2; V gene: TRBV19; clone size: -
CDR3 protein: CASREASSYEQYF; CDR3 DNA: TGTGCTAGTAGGGAGGCAAGCTCCTACGAGCAGTACTTC; D gene: -; J gene: TRBJ2-7; V gene: TRBV12-5; clone size: -
CDR3 protein: CASSQGTSGVLETQYF; CDR3 DNA: TGTGCCAGCAGCCAGGGGACTAGCGGCGTTTTGGAGACCCAGTACTTC; D gene: TRBD2; J gene: TRBJ2-5; V gene: TRBV5-4; clone size: -
CDR3 protein: CASSLGAVAGNEKLFF; CDR3 DNA: TGTGCCAGCAGTTTAGGGGCAGTCGCCGGGAATGAAAAACTGTTTTTT; D gene: -; J gene: TRBJ1-4; V gene: TRBV28; clone size: -
CDR3 protein: CASSFQGETQYF; CDR3 DNA: TGCGCCAGCAGTTTCCAGGGGGAGACCCAGTACTTC; D gene: -; J gene: TRBJ2-5; V gene: TRBV5-1; clone size: -
CDR3 protein: CASSLTSGGPKRTDTQYF; CDR3 DNA: TGTGCCAGCAGCTTAACTAGCGGGGGGCCGAAACGCACAGATACGCAGTATTTT; D gene: TRBD2; J gene: TRBJ2-3; V gene: TRBV5-4; clone size: -